This T cell receptor (beta chain) was identified during a study of T cell changes during pregnancy in multiple sclerosis. Repertoires were generated with immunoSEQ multiplex PCR, while TCRdb's copy carries only in-frame clones and drops some. The repertoire holds 15,000 to 20,000 clones, with roughly 80% as singletons. The V end was cut by 4 bases, the J end by 2 bases, with 5 bases between. This CDR3 comprises 12 residues. Per germline, CDR1 SNHLY and CDR2 FYNNEI. The chain is built from TRBV2 and TRBJ2-5; no clear D. Sequencing used CD8+ T cells from peripheral blood mononuclear cells, obtained in the third trimester of pregnancy. The sequence was collected from a female donor in good health, enrolled as a control in a pregnancy study. Written as DNA, the CDR3 is TGTGCCAGCAGTGCCGAGCAAGAGACCCAGTACTTC. Amino acid sequence: CASSAEQETQYF.